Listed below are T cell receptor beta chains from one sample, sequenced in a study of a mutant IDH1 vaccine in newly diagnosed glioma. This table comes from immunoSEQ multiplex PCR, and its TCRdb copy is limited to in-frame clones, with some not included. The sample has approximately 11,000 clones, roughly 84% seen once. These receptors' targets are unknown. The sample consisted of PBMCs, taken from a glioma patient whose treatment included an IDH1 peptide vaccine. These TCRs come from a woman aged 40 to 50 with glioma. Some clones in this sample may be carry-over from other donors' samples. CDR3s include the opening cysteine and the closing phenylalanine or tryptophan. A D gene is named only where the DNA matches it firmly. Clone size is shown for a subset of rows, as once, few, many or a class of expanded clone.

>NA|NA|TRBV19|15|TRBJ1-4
CASSIDKRVGEKLFF
TGTGCCAGTAGTATAGATAAGAGGGTGGGCGAAAAACTGTTTTTT
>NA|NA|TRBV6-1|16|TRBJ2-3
CASSGQVGRGTDTQYF
TGTGCCAGCAGTGGGCAGGTGGGGCGGGGCACAGATACGCAGTATTTT
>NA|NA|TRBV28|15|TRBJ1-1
CASSSQGLANTEAFF
TGTGCCAGCAGTTCCCAGGGTCTTGCGAACACTGAAGCTTTCTTT
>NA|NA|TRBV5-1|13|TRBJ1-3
CASVGTDGNTIYF
TGCGCCAGCGTTGGGACGGATGGAAACACCATATATTTT
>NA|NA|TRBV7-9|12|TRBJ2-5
CASSPLGETQYF
TGTGCCAGCAGCCCCCTGGGAGAGACCCAGTACTTC
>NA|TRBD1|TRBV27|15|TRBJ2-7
CASSPPDRGLYEQYF
TGTGCCAGCAGTCCGCCGGACAGGGGATTATACGAGCAGTACTTC
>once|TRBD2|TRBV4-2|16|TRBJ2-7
CASSQELAGTSYEQYF
TGTGCCAGCAGCCAGGAGCTAGCGGGGACCTCCTACGAGCAGTACTTC
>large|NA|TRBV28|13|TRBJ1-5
CASSSGSNQPQHF
TGTGCCAGCAGTTCGGGGTCAAATCAGCCCCAGCATTTT
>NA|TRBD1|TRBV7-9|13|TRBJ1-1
CASSLGRTGKAFF
TGTGCCAGCAGCTTAGGTAGGACAGGGAAGGCTTTCTTT
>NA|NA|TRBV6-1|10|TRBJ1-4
CASSAEKLFF
TGTGCCAGCAGCGCTGAAAAACTGTTTTTT
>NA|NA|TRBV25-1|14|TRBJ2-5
CASGESGHLETQYF
TGTGCCAGCGGAGAGTCCGGGCATTTGGAGACCCAGTACTTC
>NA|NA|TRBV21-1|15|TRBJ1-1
CASSKARRGNTEAFF
TGTGCCAGCAGCAAAGCGAGACGGGGGAACACTGAAGCTTTCTTT
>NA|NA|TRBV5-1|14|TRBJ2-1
CASSPGQSNNEQFF
TGCGCCAGCAGCCCTGGACAGAGTAACAATGAGCAGTTCTTC
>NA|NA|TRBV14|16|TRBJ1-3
CASPQVQGHSGNTIYF
TGTGCCAGCCCCCAAGTCCAGGGCCACTCTGGAAACACCATATATTTT
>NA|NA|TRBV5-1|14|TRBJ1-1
CASSFHGSGTEAFF
TGCGCCAGCAGCTTCCATGGGAGTGGCACTGAAGCTTTCTTT
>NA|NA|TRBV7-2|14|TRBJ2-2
CASTLDFDTGELFF
TGTGCCAGCACCCTGGACTTCGACACCGGGGAGCTGTTTTTT
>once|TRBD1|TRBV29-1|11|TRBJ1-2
CSAQGDYGYTF
TGCAGCGCCCAGGGGGACTATGGCTACACCTTC
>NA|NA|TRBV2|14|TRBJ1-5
CASSGTMSNQPQHF
TGTGCCAGCAGCGGGACAATGAGCAATCAGCCCCAGCATTTT
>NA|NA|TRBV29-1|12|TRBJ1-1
CSANPGDTEAFF
TGCAGCGCCAACCCAGGGGACACTGAAGCTTTCTTT
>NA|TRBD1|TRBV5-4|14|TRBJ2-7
CASSSERDSYEQYF
TGTGCCAGCAGCTCAGAACGGGACAGTTACGAGCAGTACTTC
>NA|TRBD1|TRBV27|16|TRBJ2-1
CASSGGTGLSYNEQFF
TGTGCCAGCAGTGGAGGGACAGGGTTGTCCTACAATGAGCAGTTCTTC
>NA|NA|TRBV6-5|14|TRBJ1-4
CASSYQSGVEKLFF
TGTGCCAGCAGTTATCAATCTGGGGTCGAAAAACTGTTTTTT
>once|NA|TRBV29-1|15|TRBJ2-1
CSVELLATSYNEQFF
TGCAGCGTTGAGCTCCTAGCGACCTCCTACAATGAGCAGTTCTTC
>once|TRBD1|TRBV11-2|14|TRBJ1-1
CASILGQVNTEAFF
TGTGCCAGCATCCTTGGACAGGTGAACACTGAAGCTTTCTTT